This TCR beta chain originates from a study of cytomegalovirus exposure and HLA in healthy donors. Trimming at V came to 6 bases and at J to 4 bases, leaving 10 bases not matched to a gene. This CDR3 is built from 15 residues. Looked up from germline, CDR1 is SGHRS and CDR2 is YFSETQ. Primers: 60 Vbeta forward and 13 Jbeta reverse. Repertoires were generated with immunoSEQ multiplex PCR, while TCRdb's copy carries only in-frame clones and drops some. The sample consists of about 52,000 clones, about 50% of them appearing once. In regard to this clone: What it binds is not known.

Regarding the study as a whole: From TCR beta sequences, most subjects' HLA-A and HLA-B alleles were reportedly predicted accurately. Researchers counted around 150 TCR beta chains as cytomegalovirus-associated. Immune exposure information comprised only CMV serostatus. As a later analysis showed, a missense DCLRE1C variant was linked to trimming of TCR beta V- and J-genes.

The TCR was taken from a human donor in good health. Sequenced material: PBMCs. J is TRBJ1-2 and V is TRBV5-1, with 9 nucleotides matching TRBD1. Here the CDR3 reads CASTTGGTGLYGYTF. CDR3 nucleotides: TGCGCCAGCACCACCGGCGGGACAGGGCTCTATGGCTACACCTTC. Supplemented by reference TRBV5-1 and TRBJ1-2, the full variable domain reads KAGVTQTPRYLIKTRGQQVTLSCSPISGHRSVSWYQQTPGQGLQFLFEYFSETQRNKGNFPGRFSGRQFSNSRSEMNVSTLELGDSALYLCASTTGGTGLYGYTFGSGTRLTVV.